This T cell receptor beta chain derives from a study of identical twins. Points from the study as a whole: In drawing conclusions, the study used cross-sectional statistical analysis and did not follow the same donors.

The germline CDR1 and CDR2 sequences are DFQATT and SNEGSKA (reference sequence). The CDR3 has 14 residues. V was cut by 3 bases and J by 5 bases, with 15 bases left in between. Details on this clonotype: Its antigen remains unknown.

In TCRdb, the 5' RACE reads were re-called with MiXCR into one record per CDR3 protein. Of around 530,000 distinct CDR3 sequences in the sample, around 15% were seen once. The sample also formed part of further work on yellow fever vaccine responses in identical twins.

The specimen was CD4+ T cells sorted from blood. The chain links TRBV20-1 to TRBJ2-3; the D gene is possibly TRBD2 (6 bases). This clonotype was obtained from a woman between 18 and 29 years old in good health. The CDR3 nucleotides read TGCAGTGCTAGTAGGTGGGAGGCATTAGATACGCAGTATTTT. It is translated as CSASRWEALDTQYF.